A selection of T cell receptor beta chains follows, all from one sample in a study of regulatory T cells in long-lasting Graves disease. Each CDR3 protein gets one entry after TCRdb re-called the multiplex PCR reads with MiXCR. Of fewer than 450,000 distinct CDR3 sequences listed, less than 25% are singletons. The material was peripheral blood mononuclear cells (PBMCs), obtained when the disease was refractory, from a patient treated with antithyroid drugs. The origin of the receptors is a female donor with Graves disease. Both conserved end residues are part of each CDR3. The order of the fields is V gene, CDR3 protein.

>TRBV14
CASSQDIGAGTKNTEAFF
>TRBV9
CASSADAGNTIYF
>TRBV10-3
CAISREVGTEAFF
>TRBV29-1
CSAGSRDRGLITEAFF
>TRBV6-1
CASSEAQGGVTDTQYF
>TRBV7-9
CASSLLGAGFSSRQYF
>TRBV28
CASSFLGSWDRVSTGELFF
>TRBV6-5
CASSYPTGPLHF
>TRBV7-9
CASSLLLREGAFF
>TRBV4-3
CASSLVKRGEQYF
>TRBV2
CASRKGGPEQYF
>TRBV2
CASSQGGLAGKSGTGELFF
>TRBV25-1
CASSDRGQQRYEQYF
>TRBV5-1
CASSIGGSGPEAFF
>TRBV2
CAGSSGSVYEQCF
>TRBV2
CASSVSQGETDTQYF
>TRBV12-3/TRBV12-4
CASSPGTPQETQYF
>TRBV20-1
CSASKGRDQPQHF
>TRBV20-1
CSARYGQTGETQYF
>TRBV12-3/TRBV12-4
CASSFGGTGGPNQPQHF
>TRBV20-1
CSALQGGATEAFF
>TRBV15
CATSRVGQGRSYEQYF
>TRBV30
CAWSGTDLFYSNQPQHF
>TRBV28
CASSLGSGPYEQYF
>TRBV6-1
CASTSVHLYNYGYTF
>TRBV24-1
CATSDGQGHQPQHF
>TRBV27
CASSFGLNTGELFF
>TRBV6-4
CASSYNAGSTSNQPQHF
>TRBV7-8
CASSLPGQSNYEQYF
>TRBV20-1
CSAPRTGTSQETQYF
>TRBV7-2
CASSSPPVANGYTF
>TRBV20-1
CSAREGKGFQETQYF
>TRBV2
CASSARWTVTQETQYF
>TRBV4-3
CASSQDARSGEQYF
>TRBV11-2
CASSLVGLAKNIQYF
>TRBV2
CASRRGQGGYEQYF
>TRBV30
CAWSSGTLGANVLTF
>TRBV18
CASSPKSRDGELFF
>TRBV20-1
CSARLGFANTGELFF
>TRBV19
CASSTGQGGELFF
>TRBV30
CAWSPGLKNIQYF
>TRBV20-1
CSARAGMGKGYSNQPQHF
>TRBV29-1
CSVVRTTGNTTYF
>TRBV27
CASSVRASSNQPQHF
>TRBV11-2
CASSLELAGNTGELFF
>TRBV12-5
CASGLGSPGTGELFF
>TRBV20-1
CSAHTHYEQYF
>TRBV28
CASCGMGTSPYEQYF